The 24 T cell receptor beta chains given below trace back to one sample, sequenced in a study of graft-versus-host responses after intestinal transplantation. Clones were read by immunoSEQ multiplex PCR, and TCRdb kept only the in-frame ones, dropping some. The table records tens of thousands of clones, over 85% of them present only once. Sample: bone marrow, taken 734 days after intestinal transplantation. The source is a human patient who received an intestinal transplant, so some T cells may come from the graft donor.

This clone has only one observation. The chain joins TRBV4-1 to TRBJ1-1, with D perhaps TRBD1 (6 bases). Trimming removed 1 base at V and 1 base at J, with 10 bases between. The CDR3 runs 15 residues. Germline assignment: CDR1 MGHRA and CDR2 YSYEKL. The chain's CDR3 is CASSQGDRRNTEAFF. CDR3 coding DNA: TGCGCCAGCAGCCAAGGCGACAGGCGGAACACTGAAGCTTTCTTT.

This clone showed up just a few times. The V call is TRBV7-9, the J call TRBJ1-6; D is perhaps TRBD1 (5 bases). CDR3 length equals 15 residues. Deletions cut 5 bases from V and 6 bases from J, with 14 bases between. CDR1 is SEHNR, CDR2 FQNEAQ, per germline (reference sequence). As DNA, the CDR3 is TGTGCCAGCAGCACCCGGGACTCACTTAATTCACCCCTCCACTTT. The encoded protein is CASSTRDSLNSPLHF. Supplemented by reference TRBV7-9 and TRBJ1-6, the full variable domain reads DTGVSQNPRHKITKRGQNVTFRCDPISEHNRLYWYRQTLGQGPEFLTYFQNEAQLEKSRLLSDRFSAERPKGSFSTLEIQRTEQGDSAMYLCASSTRDSLNSPLHFGNGTRLTVT.

CDR3 DNA: TGTGCCAGCAGCTACCAACCCGGACAGCTCGAGCAGTACTTC. Translation: CASSYQPGQLEQYF. V gene TRBV7-2 combines with J gene TRBJ2-7; D perhaps matches TRBD1 (6 bases). The CDR3 spans 14 residues. The germline V gene has CDR1 SGHTA and CDR2 FQGNSA. V dropped 4 bases and J dropped 6 bases, with 16 bases sitting between them. The whole variable domain, remainder taken from reference TRBV7-2 and TRBJ2-7, is GAGVSQSPSNKVTEKGKDVELRCDPISGHTALYWYRQSLGQGLEFLIYFQGNSAPDKSGLPSDRFSAERTGGSVSTLTIQRTQQEDSAVYLCASSYQPGQLEQYFGPGTRLTVT.

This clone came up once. Written as DNA, the CDR3 is TGTGCCAGCAGAACCGGGACAGGGAATGAAAAACTGTTTTTT. It translates to CASRTGTGNEKLFF. This sequence joins TRBV6-5 and TRBJ1-4, with TRBD1 matching over 9 bases. V gave up 6 bases and J gave up 5 bases; unmatched junction bases: 4. Germline V gene data show CDR1 as MNHEY and CDR2 as SVGAGI. This CDR3 comprises 14 residues.

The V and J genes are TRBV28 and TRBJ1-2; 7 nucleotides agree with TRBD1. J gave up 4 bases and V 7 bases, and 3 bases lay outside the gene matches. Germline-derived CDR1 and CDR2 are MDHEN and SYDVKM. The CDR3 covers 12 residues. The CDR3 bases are TGTGCCAGCACCCGGGACAGCTATGGCTACACCTTC. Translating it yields CASTRDSYGYTF.

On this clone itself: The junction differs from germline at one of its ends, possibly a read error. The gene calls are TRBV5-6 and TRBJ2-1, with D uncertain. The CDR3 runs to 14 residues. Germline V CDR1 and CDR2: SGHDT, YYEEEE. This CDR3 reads CASSSISWYNEQFF. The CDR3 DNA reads TGTGCCAGCAGCTCGATTAGCTGGTACAACGAGCAGTTCTTC.

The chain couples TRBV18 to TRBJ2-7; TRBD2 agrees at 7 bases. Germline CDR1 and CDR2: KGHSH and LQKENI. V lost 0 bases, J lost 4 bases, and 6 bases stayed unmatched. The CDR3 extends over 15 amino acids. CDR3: CASSPPGLSQYEQYF. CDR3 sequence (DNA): TGTGCCAGCTCACCACCGGGACTAAGCCAGTACGAGCAGTACTTC.

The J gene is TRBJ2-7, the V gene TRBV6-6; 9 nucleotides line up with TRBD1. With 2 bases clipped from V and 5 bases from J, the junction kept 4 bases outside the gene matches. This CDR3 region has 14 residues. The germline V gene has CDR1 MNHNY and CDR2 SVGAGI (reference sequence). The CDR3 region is CASSYVGQGNEQYF. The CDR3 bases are TGTGCCAGCAGTTACGTTGGACAGGGGAACGAGCAGTACTTC.

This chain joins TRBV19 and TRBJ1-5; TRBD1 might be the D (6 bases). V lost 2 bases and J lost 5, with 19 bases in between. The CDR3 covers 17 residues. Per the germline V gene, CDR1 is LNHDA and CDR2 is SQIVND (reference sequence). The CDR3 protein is CASSIFALGTLDQPQHF. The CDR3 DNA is TGTGCCAGTAGTATATTCGCCCTCGGGACATTGGATCAGCCCCAGCATTTT.

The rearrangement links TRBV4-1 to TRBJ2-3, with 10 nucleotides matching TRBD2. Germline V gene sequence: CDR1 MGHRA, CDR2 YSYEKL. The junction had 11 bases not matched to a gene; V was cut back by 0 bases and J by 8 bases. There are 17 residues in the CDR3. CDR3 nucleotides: TGCGCCAGCAGCCAAGATAGCCTAGCGGGAGTGCTTGGTACGCAGTATTTT. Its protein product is CASSQDSLAGVLGTQYF.

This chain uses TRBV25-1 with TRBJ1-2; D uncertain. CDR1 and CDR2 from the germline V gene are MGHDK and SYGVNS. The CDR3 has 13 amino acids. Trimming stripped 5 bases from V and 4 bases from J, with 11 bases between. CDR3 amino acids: CASSRTSGYGYTF. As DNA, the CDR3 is TGTGCCAGCAGTAGGACGTCCGGCTATGGCTACACCTTC.

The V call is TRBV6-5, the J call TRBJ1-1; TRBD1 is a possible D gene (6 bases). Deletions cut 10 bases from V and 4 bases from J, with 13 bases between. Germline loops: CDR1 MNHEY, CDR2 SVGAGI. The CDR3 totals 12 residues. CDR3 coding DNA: TGTGCCACCCAGCGGGGGCTCACTGAAGCTTTCTTT. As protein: CATQRGLTEAFF.

As DNA, the CDR3 is TGTGCCAGCAGCTTGGAAGGTAGCGGGTACACAGATACGCAGTATTTT. It encodes CASSLEGSGYTDTQYF. This chain links TRBV5-4 with TRBJ2-3; 7 bases line up with TRBD2. Germline V CDR1 and CDR2: SGHNT, YYREEE (reference sequence). The CDR3 covers 16 residues. V lost 0 bases and J lost 2; bases outside the gene matches: 6.

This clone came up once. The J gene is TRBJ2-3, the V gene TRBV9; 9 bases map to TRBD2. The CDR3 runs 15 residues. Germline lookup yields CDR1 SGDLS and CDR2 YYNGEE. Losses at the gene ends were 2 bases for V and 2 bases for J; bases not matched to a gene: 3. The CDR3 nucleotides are TGTGCCAGCAGCGTGGCTAGCGGGACCACAGATACGCAGTATTTT. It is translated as CASSVASGTTDTQYF.

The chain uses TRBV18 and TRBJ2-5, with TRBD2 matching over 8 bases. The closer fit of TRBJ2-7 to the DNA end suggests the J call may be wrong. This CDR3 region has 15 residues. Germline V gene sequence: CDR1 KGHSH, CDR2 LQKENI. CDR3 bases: TGTGCCAGCTCACCCCGGGAGGGGTTCTCCTACGAGCAGTACTTC. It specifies CASSPREGFSYEQYF.

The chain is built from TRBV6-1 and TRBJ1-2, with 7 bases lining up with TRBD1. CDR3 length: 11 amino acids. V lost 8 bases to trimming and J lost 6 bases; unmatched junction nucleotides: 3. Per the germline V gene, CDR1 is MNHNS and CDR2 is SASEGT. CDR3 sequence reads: CASLGGNGYTF. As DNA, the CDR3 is TGTGCCAGCCTAGGGGGCAATGGCTACACCTTC.

The CDR3, as DNA: TGTGCCAGCAGCCAGGGTGTCGGCTCTTATAGCAATCAGCCCCAGCATTTT. Amino acid sequence: CASSQGVGSYSNQPQHF. The rearrangement joins TRBV7-6 to TRBJ1-5; a possible D gene is TRBD1 (5 bases). The CDR3 extends over 17 amino acids. The V end was cut by 5 bases, the J end by 0 bases, with 17 bases between. Germline CDR1 is SGHVS and CDR2 is FNYEAQ.

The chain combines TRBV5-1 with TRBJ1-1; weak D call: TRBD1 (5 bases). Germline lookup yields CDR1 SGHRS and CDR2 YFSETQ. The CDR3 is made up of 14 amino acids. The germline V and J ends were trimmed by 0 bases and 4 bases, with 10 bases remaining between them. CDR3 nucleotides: TGCGCCAGCAGCTTGGGCCTTCAGGGCACTGAAGCTTTCTTT. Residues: CASSLGLQGTEAFF.

CDR3 region: CASSPSPTDLRGQYF. The CDR3 DNA reads TGTGCCAGCTCACCCAGCCCCACGGATCTACGAGGGCAGTACTTC. V and J are TRBV18 and TRBJ2-7; D is unclear. V lost 3 bases and J lost 9, with 21 bases in between. The length of the CDR3 is 15 residues. Germline V lookup: CDR1 KGHSH, CDR2 LQKENI.

CDR3 sequence: CASSQEGQNTGELFF. As DNA, the CDR3 is TGTGCCAGCAGCCAAGAGGGACAAAACACCGGGGAGCTGTTTTTT. This rearrangement joins TRBV5-4 to TRBJ2-2; D may be TRBD1 (6 bases). V was cut by 4 bases and J by 2 bases, with 12 bases left in between. The CDR3 spans 15 residues. Germline lookup yields CDR1 SGHNT and CDR2 YYREEE (reference sequence).

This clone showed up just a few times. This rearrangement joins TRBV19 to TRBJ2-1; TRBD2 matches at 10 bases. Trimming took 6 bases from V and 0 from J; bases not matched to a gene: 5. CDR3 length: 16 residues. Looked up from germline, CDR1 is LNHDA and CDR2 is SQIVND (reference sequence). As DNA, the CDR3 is TGTGCCAGTAGACGCTCTAGCGGGAGCTCCTACAATGAGCAGTTCTTC. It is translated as CASRRSSGSSYNEQFF.

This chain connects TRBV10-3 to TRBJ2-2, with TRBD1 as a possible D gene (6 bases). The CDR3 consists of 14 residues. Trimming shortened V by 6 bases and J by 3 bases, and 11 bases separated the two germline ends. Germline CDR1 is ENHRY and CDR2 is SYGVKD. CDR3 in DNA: TGTGCCATCAGAGGAACAGGGTACACCGGGGAGCTGTTTTTT. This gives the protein CAIRGTGYTGELFF.

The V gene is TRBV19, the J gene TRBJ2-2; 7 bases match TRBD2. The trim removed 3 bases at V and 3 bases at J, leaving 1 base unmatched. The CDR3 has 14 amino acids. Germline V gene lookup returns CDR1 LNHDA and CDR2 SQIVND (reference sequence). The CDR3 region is CASSMGRDTGELFF. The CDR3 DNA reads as TGTGCCAGTAGTATGGGGAGGGACACCGGGGAGCTGTTTTTT.

Here the CDR3 reads CASRWTSGNTGELFF. The DNA of the CDR3 is TGTGCCAGTAGATGGACTAGCGGAAACACCGGGGAGCTGTTTTTT. The chain carries TRBV19 and TRBJ2-2, with 10 nucleotides matching TRBD2. This CDR3 is built from 15 residues. The germline CDR1 and CDR2 sequences are LNHDA and SQIVND (reference sequence). V lost 6 bases, J lost 2 bases, and 3 bases stayed unmatched.